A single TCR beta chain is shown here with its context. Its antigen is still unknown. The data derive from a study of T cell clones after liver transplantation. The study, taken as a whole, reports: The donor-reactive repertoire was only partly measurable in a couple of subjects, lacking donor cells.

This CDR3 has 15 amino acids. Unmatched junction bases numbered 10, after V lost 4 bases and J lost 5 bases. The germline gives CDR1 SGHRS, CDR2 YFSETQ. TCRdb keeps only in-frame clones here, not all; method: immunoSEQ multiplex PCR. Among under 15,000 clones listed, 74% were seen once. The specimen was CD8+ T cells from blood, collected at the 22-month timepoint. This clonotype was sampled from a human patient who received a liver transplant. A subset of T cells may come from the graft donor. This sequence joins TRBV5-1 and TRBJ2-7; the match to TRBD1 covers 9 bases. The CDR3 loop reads CASSPGTGGKDEQYF. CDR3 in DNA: TGCGCCAGCAGCCCGGGCACAGGGGGCAAGGACGAGCAGTACTTC.